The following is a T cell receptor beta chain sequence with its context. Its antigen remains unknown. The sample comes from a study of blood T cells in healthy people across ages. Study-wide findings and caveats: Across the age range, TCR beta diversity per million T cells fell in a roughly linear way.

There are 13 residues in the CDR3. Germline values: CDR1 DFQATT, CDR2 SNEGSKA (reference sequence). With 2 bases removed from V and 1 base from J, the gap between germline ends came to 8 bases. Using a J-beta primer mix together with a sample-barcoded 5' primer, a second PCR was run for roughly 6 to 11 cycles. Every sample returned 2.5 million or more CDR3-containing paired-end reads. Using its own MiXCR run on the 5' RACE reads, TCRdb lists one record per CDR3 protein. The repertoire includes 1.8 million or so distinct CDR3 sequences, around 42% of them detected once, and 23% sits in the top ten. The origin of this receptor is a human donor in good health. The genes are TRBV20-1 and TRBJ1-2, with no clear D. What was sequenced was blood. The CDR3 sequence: CSARTGINYGYTF. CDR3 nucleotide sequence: TGCAGTGCTAGAACGGGGATTAACTATGGCTACACCTTC.